The sequence of this T cell receptor beta chain was determined in a study of blood T cell repertoires in COVID-19. As for the study in general: Samples of COVID-19 (acute and convalescent) were obtained from the United States, Italy and Spain. PBMCs, B-cell-depleted T cells, or T cells provided the cDNA or gDNA that made up the material.

In the original processing: Using reference gene primer amplification, nucleated cell counts were estimated. Clones were read by immunoSEQ multiplex PCR, and TCRdb kept only the in-frame ones, dropping some. V and J calls and clone size are given by that table; D and trimming were obtained from the DNA. The sample consists of 140,000 to 150,000 clones, 80% of them appearing once. This CDR3 comprises 15 residues. Trimming cost V 1 base and J 7 bases, with 13 bases left between them. Germline V gene lookup returns CDR1 SGHVS and CDR2 FQNEAQ. This chain links TRBV7-8 with TRBJ1-4, with D perhaps TRBD1 (5 bases). This TCR derives from a woman aged 45 to 65 with acute or convalescent COVID-19. Sequenced material: peripheral blood. In DNA, the CDR3 is TGTGCCAGCAGCTTAGTACAGGCAGACACTGAAAAACTGTTTTTT. Translated, it gives CASSLVQADTEKLFF.